This TCR beta chain came from a study of cytomegalovirus exposure and HLA in healthy donors (dated by TCRdb to 2015 to 2018). Study-wide context: An earlier analysis of approximately 590 of the donors reported more than 250 Gb of sequence data and approximately 110 million unique TCR beta sequences from about 179 million T cells. An early release that covered several hundred HLA-typed donors contained approximately 300 gigabases of sequencing data and tens of millions of unique TCR sequences. Among the roughly 370 genotyped donors, 81% belonged to the genetic ancestry cluster associated with self-reported Caucasian donors. The study aimed to test whether signatures of past pathogen exposure could be identified by cataloging public T cell receptors. The T cell repertoires of some 670 subjects were profiled by immunosequencing and related to cytomegalovirus serostatus. A separate validation cohort of roughly 120 different subjects was used in addition to the roughly 700-subject first cohort. To predict cytomegalovirus infection status, the study brought together high-throughput TCR immunosequencing, statistical association of individual TCRs with disease status, and machine learning. A later analysis re-analyzed previously published TCR beta repertoires from 550 to 700 donors and added high-resolution HLA genotyping to study TCR occurrence patterns. Rather than drawing on any new phenotypic data, the later analysis identified candidate immune exposures from TCR beta sequences and the way those sequences occurred across donors. To decide whether each TCR beta V gene segment behaved as functional or pseudogenic, an earlier analysis of over 500 of the donors relied on high-throughput TCR beta sequencing. Donor age, sex, ethnicity and CMV serostatus were compiled alongside the repertoire data. A later genetic analysis used genome-wide SNP genotypes for about 55% of the 666 donors, treating that subset as a discovery cohort. Every discovery cohort repertoire had been produced on one sequencing platform. HLA typing included class I and class II loci at four-digit resolution. The number of donors typed differed by locus, with about 629-630 for A, B, C, DRB1 and DQB1, over 500 for DQA1, approximately 580 for DPA1, and about 450 for DPB1. Five DR-DQ haplotypes were handled as single units for association and clustering because linkage in the cohort was strong. On average, around 240,000 unique TCR beta nucleotide sequences were sequenced per donor among about 400 genotyped donors of the cohort, with 15% to 20% of those sequences being non-productive.

About this clone itself: The specificity of this receptor is unknown. Per-base qualities were not stored, and no clone one base away is much larger.

The cohort consisted of more than 650 healthy bone marrow donors. At the time of sampling, every cohort member was nominally healthy, though immune exposures that went unrecorded were likely present. The donor was CMV seronegative and was included in the group of 352 seronegative cohort members. A peripheral blood sample was provided by each donor, and peripheral blood mononuclear cells were used for TCR beta sequencing. Genomic DNA extraction from the blood cell samples was performed with the Qiagen DNeasy Blood Extraction Kit. Study-wide findings and limitations: A later analysis found that most CMV-associated TCR beta chains appeared HLA-restricted, with HLA associations seemingly driven largely by CMV exposure. A cluster of highly shared sequence variants was judged likely to be a technical artifact of the sequencing pipeline. A total of about 150 TCR beta chains were listed by the study as associated with cytomegalovirus. Sequencing depth was assumed to be roughly uniform across donors in the presence/absence analyses, though that assumption may not hold. Because HLA typing was missing for some donors at each locus, association tests included only the typed subset. It was suggested by the authors that the approach could potentially be generalized to other disease states and immunological phenotypes. Correlated functional status among segregating V segments might be attributable to linkage disequilibrium, but an unknown experimental factor could not be ruled out. The 87-base-pair reads could not distinguish some IMGT-functional V segments, including TRBV6-2 and TRBV6-3, so those segments were excluded. Three of the identified cytomegalovirus-associated TCR beta chains were confirmed in vitro to be specific for cytomegalovirus antigens. In both the original and validation cohorts, the classifier was reported to diagnose cytomegalovirus status with high specificity and sensitivity. Compared with the roughly 600-donor mean, donors in an Asian-associated ancestry cluster had fewer N-insertions in productive TCRs, according to a later genetic analysis. This cohort had only TCR beta chains sequenced, and the lack of alpha or paired-chain data limited which features could be detected. Across donors, most TCR sequences were observed very rarely, whereas some public TCRs were present in many individuals. When HLA alleles, especially DR and DQ, strongly co-occurred, attributing TCR associations to individual alleles was difficult. In an earlier analysis of fewer than 750 of the donors, most TCR beta V segments were observed in productive rearrangements about 90% or about 30% of the time, broadly matching IMGT annotations. According to a later analysis, parvovirus B19, influenza, CMV and Epstein-Barr virus appeared linked to several top co-occurrence clusters. V-gene and J-gene trimming of TCR beta chains was associated with a missense DCLRE1C variant in a later genetic analysis, and the association was replicated in an independent cohort. Because counts were too low, seventeen rarely observed V segments, including chromosome 9 orphons, were left out of the earlier analysis of some 600 of the donors. A later analysis found that HLA-associated TCR beta chains were more clonally expanded and had lower generation probabilities than equally common non-associated chains. In a later analysis, TCR association rates were found to vary across HLA loci, with the most associated TCRs seen for DRB1 alleles and the fewest for HLA-C alleles. CMV serostatus was the only immune exposure information available for the cohort. A further reported finding was that TCR beta sequences accurately predicted the HLA-A and HLA-B alleles for most subjects in the first cohort. At a false discovery rate of 0.05, a later analysis linked 16,951 TCR beta sequences to specific HLA alleles.

The library was built by means of the immunoSEQ multiplex PCR assay. A mixture of 60 forward primers for TCR Vbeta segments and 13 reverse primers for TCR Jbeta segments was used in the multiplex PCR. Amplification of the CDR3 region of rearranged TCR beta genes was performed with a multiplex PCR assay on genomic DNA. Amplified TCR beta libraries were sequenced as 87-base-pair reads on the Illumina HiSeq System. In the original analysis: In a later analysis, some 80 million unique TCR beta chains were counted across the roughly 610 repertoires, and roughly 10 million of these chains were shared by at least two donors. Raw reads were error-corrected and collapsed into unique sequences by a nearest-neighbor algorithm in which closely related sequences were merged to remove PCR and sequencing errors. V, D and J gene segments were assigned by aligning CDR3 sequences to IMGT reference sequences. For a sequence to be retained, a match of at least six nucleotides to both a V gene segment and a J gene segment was required. Rearrangements were classified as productive when the CDR3 lacked stop codons and remained in frame with V and J, and all other rearrangements were classified as non-productive. CDR3 was defined according to IMGT convention as the region running from the second conserved V-encoded cysteine to the conserved J-encoded phenylalanine. Sequences without an unambiguous match to a single V gene segment were excluded from the earlier analysis of over 500 of the donors. An earlier analysis of about 600 of the donors called V segments functional above 56.7% productive rearrangements and segregating when the between-donor standard deviation exceeded 5%. A statistical classification framework was developed to diagnose cytomegalovirus status using the catalog of TCR beta chain sequences. In a later analysis, TCR nucleotide sequences were compared against IMGT/GENE-DB human TR gene sequences so that V and J genes could be assigned. A later analysis assigned CDR3 sequences and most-parsimonious VDJ recombination scenarios with the TCRdist pipeline. A later analysis defined each TCR beta chain by its CDR3 amino acid sequence plus V-gene family, and excluded reads lacking a unique V-gene family. A later analysis removed 592 highly shared, low-generation-probability nucleotide sequences to deal with suspected cross-contamination and a sequencing artifact. In a later analysis, a clonal expansion index for each public chain was calculated from normalized within-repertoire ranks of inferred template counts. A later analysis computed generation probabilities with a VDJ recombination model fitted to out-of-frame rearrangements, and checked the results against IGoR. In a later analysis, hypergeometric tests were used to score TCR-TCR, TCR-HLA and TCR-CMV co-occurrence, with a repertoire-size bias correction applied to TCR pairs. A later analysis estimated false discovery rates by permuting HLA or CMV assignments 20 times. A later analysis grouped co-occurring TCRs with DBSCAN, adding TCRdist sequence similarity when clustering within HLA-allele-positive subsets. Repertoires with fewer than 30,000 or more than 120,000 public chains were left out of co-occurrence clustering, as were five repertoires with anomalous nucleotide sharing. Drawn from immuneACCESS, this table holds only the in-frame rearrangements with V and J called that TCRdb kept. Clones are partly lost; checked studies trace under half to an unresolved V gene and leave the rest unexplained. V and J calls and clone size are given by that table; D and trimming were obtained from the DNA. The sample contains over 85,000 clones, roughly 73% of them found a single time. About 3.5% of the sample is in the top ten clones.

The germline V gene (reference sequence) sets CDR1 to LNHDA and CDR2 to SQIVND. The junction carries 16 bases between V and J, which are trimmed by 7 bases and 4 bases respectively. The CDR3 starts with the cysteine, ends with the phenylalanine, and has 14 residues. Of the read, only the CDR3 DNA is kept; its 42 bases are in frame from base 1. Recombination joined TRBV19 with TRBJ1-2, and perhaps TRBD1 as D gene, on 5 matching bases. Input material: PBMCs. The TCR sequence derives from a man aged 35-49 years in good health and CMV-seronegative. The DNA is TGTGCCAGTAACCCCAAGCAGGGTCCCTATGGCTACACCTTC. Its product reads: CASNPKQGPYGYTF.